This T cell receptor (beta chain) was recovered during a study of blood T cell repertoires in COVID-19. The wider study: The study drew acute and convalescent COVID-19 samples from the United States, Italy and Spain. The cDNA or gDNA used as material had been derived from T cells, B-cell-depleted T cells, or PBMCs.

V was clipped by 7 bases and J by 2 bases, with 6 bases between them. The CDR3 extends over 12 amino acids. Germline CDR1 is SGHTA and CDR2 is FQGNSA. This clone occurred once. TCRdb keeps only in-frame clones here, not all; method: immunoSEQ multiplex PCR. The sample gives 130,000 to 150,000 clones, around 82% of which show up once; roughly 15% is in the top ten. V gene TRBV7-2 combines with J gene TRBJ2-1, with a weak D call TRBD1 (6 bases). This TCR was recovered from a human donor with acute or convalescent COVID-19. The donor label of this sample is uncertain. Material for sequencing was peripheral blood. Here the CDR3 DNA reads TGTGCCAGCAACAGGGCCTACAATGAGCAGTTCTTC. This codes for CASNRAYNEQFF.